These 10 T cell receptor beta chains share one sample of origin, sequenced in a study of blood T cell repertoires in COVID-19. Clones were read by immunoSEQ multiplex PCR, and TCRdb kept only the in-frame ones, dropping some. Of some 270,000 clones in the sample, 80% to 90% are singletons; the top ten hold approximately 3.4%. The sequenced sample consisted of PBMCs or T cells enriched from blood (not recorded which). Receptors originate from a woman aged 40-49 years who had been exposed to COVID-19.

This rearrangement joins TRBV12-3 or TRBV12-4 to TRBJ2-5; the D gene is possibly TRBD1 (5 bases). The V and J ends lost 6 bases and 3 bases respectively, with 11 bases between them. The CDR3 has 13 amino acids. The CDR3 DNA is TGTGCCAGCAGGATAGGGGTGGAAGAGACCCAGTACTTC. Protein: CASRIGVEETQYF.

This clone was detected only a few times. V gene TRBV19 combines with J gene TRBJ2-2; 9 bases align to TRBD2. The CDR3 is 15 residues long. The germline CDR1 and CDR2 sequences are LNHDA and SQIVND (reference sequence). Losses at the gene ends were 7 bases for V and 4 bases for J; bases not matched to a gene: 7. The CDR3 protein is CASTNSGRGTGELFF. The DNA of the CDR3 is TGTGCCAGTACCAATAGCGGGAGAGGCACCGGGGAGCTGTTTTTT. Drawing the rest from reference TRBV19 and TRBJ2-2, the complete variable domain is DGGITQSPKYLFRKEGQNVTLSCEQNLNHDAMYWYRQDPGQGLRLIYYSQIVNDFQKGDIAEGYSVSREKKESFPLTVTSAQKNPTAFYLCASTNSGRGTGELFFGEGSRLTVL.

The V and J genes are TRBV3-1 (or the pseudogene TRBV3-2) and TRBJ1-2, with D possibly matching TRBD1 (6 bases). The CDR3 is 13 residues long. The ends were cut back, 5 bases at V and 4 bases at J, with 11 bases in the middle. CDR1 and CDR2 (germline): LGHDT, YNNKEL (reference sequence). The CDR3 DNA reads TGTGCCAGCAGCGACGGACAGCGCTATGGCTACACCTTC. Residues: CASSDGQRYGYTF.

The CDR3 reads CASSIETSGRQSSYNEQFF. Here the CDR3 DNA reads TGTGCCAGTAGTATAGAGACTAGCGGGCGACAGAGCTCCTACAATGAGCAGTTCTTC. This chain links TRBV19 with TRBJ2-1; 10 positions match TRBD2. Germline-derived CDR1 and CDR2 are LNHDA and SQIVND (reference sequence). The CDR3 totals 19 residues. The V gene end was trimmed by 0 bases and the J gene end by 0 bases; junction bases not matched to a gene: 8.

The rearrangement uses TRBV6-5 and TRBJ2-5, with a weak D call TRBD1 (6 bases). V was clipped by 8 bases and J by 5 bases, with 18 bases between them. This CDR3 has 14 amino acids. CDR1 is MNHEY, CDR2 SVGAGI, per germline. This CDR3 reads CASGGRTDTETQYF. The DNA of the CDR3 is TGTGCCAGCGGGGGACGGACAGATACGGAGACCCAGTACTTC.

The genes are TRBV10-3 and TRBJ2-7, with 7 bases that match TRBD1. The length of the CDR3 is 14 residues. The trim removed 3 bases at V and 3 bases at J, leaving 5 bases unmatched. Germline CDR1 is ENHRY and CDR2 is SYGVKD. The CDR3 DNA is TGTGCCATCAGTGATCCGGGACAGATCTACGAGCAGTACGTC. It translates to CAISDPGQIYEQYV.

The chain recombines TRBV25-1 with TRBJ1-3; D is perhaps TRBD1 (6 bases). Germline lookup yields CDR1 MGHDK and CDR2 SYGVNS. The CDR3 length is 17 residues. V was pared by 1 base and J by 4 bases, with 17 bases between. In nucleotides, the CDR3 is TGTGCCAGCAGTGAATTCAGGTCGGGACAAGGGGGAAACACCATATATTTT. Translating it yields CASSEFRSGQGGNTIYF.

This rearrangement joins TRBV30 to TRBJ2-7; possible D gene TRBD2, 6 bases. Trimming removed 4 bases at V and 0 bases at J, with 13 bases between. CDR1 and CDR2 from the germline V gene are GTSNPN and SVGIG (reference sequence). The CDR3 covers 14 residues. In DNA form, the CDR3 reads TGTGCCTGGAAAAATCCCGGGAGCTCCTACGAGCAGTACGTC. Translating it yields CAWKNPGSSYEQYV.

The CDR3 DNA sequence: TGTGCCAGCAGCTTGGTTCAGGGGGAGACCCAGTACTTC. The encoded protein is CASSLVQGETQYF. The J gene is TRBJ2-5, the V gene TRBV5-4; D is possibly TRBD1 (6 bases). Trimming took 0 bases from V and 5 from J, leaving 8 bases between them. The length of the CDR3 is 13 residues. The V gene's germline CDR1 is SGHNT and CDR2 YYREEE (reference sequence).

This chain connects TRBV10-3 to TRBJ2-7; 12 bases line up with TRBD2. Germline V gene lookup returns CDR1 ENHRY and CDR2 SYGVKD. The CDR3 spans 16 residues. Trimming at V came to 6 bases and at J to 3 bases, leaving 9 bases not matched to a gene. The CDR3 here is CAIRPFSGLAGYEQYF. In nucleotides, the CDR3 is TGTGCCATCAGGCCCTTTTCGGGACTAGCGGGCTACGAGCAGTACTTC.